A single sample is the source of the 18 T cell receptor beta chains below, sequenced in a study of cytomegalovirus exposure and HLA in healthy donors. Primers: 60 Vbeta forward and 13 Jbeta reverse. The assay was immunoSEQ multiplex PCR, and TCRdb's table has in-frame clones only and misses some. The sample shows under 150,000 clones, around 84% of them seen only once. Source material: PBMCs. The receptors come from a man between 18 and 35 years old in good health and CMV-seronegative.

J is TRBJ1-1 and V is TRBV7-9; possible D gene TRBD1, 6 bases. The CDR3 loop spans 13 amino acids. V lost 10 bases, J lost 0 bases, and 12 bases lay in between. Germline loops: CDR1 SEHNR, CDR2 FQNEAQ (reference sequence). CDR3 sequence: CATNRALNTEAFF. CDR3 sequence (DNA): TGTGCCACCAACAGGGCGCTGAACACTGAAGCTTTCTTT.

The chain joins TRBV6-5 to TRBJ1-6, with D perhaps TRBD1 (6 bases). The CDR3 contains 15 residues. V was cut by 6 bases and J by 6 bases, with 15 bases left in between. CDR1 and CDR2 from the germline V gene are MNHEY and SVGAGI. CDR3 coding DNA: TGTGCCAGCAGAGCGGACAGACATCTTAATTCACCCCTCCACTTT. As protein: CASRADRHLNSPLHF.

CDR3: CASSSRPPDREYDYGYTF. As DNA, the CDR3 is TGTGCCAGCAGCTCCAGACCGCCGGACAGGGAGTATGACTATGGCTACACCTTC. This chain links TRBV7-7 with TRBJ1-2; 8 bases match TRBD1. V shed 4 bases and J 3 bases; nucleotides not matched to a gene: 16. CDR3 length: 18 residues. Germline V gives CDR1 SSHAT, CDR2 FNYEAQ (reference sequence).

There are a few counts of this clone. The chain employs TRBV6-5 and TRBJ2-7, with a weak D call TRBD1 (6 bases). The CDR3 runs to 15 residues. The V gene lost 0 bases and the J gene lost 0 bases, with 9 bases spanning the gap. Germline CDR1 MNHEY, CDR2 SVGAGI. The CDR3 sequence: CASSYSPDSSYEQYF. CDR3 DNA sequence: TGTGCCAGCAGTTACTCTCCGGACAGCTCCTACGAGCAGTACTTC.

The chain recombines TRBV29-1 with TRBJ2-1, with 7 bases identical to TRBD1. Germline V lookup: CDR1 SQVTM, CDR2 ANQGSEA. V lost 8 bases and J lost 2; bases outside the gene matches: 9. The CDR3 extends over 14 amino acids. The CDR3 region has the DNA TGCAGCCTTACCGAGGGGGCGGCCTACAATGAGCAGTTCTTC. This codes for CSLTEGAAYNEQFF.

CDR3 sequence reads: CASSAGQGTGELFF. In nucleotides, the CDR3 is TGCGCCAGCAGCGCGGGACAGGGTACAGGGGAGCTGTTTTTT. V is TRBV5-1 and J is TRBJ2-2; 9 positions match TRBD1. Germline V gene data show CDR1 as SGHRS and CDR2 as YFSETQ. This CDR3 is built from 14 residues. V gave up 4 bases and J gave up 8 bases; unmatched junction bases: 6.

This clone was observed once. The chain joins TRBV7-3 to TRBJ1-1; D unresolved. Germline CDR1 SGHTA, CDR2 FQGTGA. The CDR3 loop spans 13 amino acids. V was clipped by 0 bases and J by 4 bases, with 6 bases between them. The CDR3 here is CASSLTEITEAFF. CDR3 bases: TGTGCCAGCAGCTTAACGGAGATCACTGAAGCTTTCTTT.

This clone was seen only a few times. The rearrangement joins TRBV19 to TRBJ1-1; D remains unclear. With 7 bases removed from V and 1 base from J, the gap between germline ends came to 13 bases. This CDR3 comprises 14 residues. CDR1 and CDR2 (germline): LNHDA, SQIVND (reference sequence). The CDR3 bases are TGTGCCAGTACCCGACCCGGCGGGAACACTGAAGCTTTCTTT. This translates into CASTRPGGNTEAFF.

This clone was detected only once. This chain joins TRBV6-5 and TRBJ1-3; TRBD1 matches at 9 bases. The germline V gene has CDR1 MNHEY and CDR2 SVGAGI. The CDR3 loop spans 14 amino acids. V trimming: 6 bases; J trimming: 2 bases; junction bases outside the gene matches: 2. CDR3 sequence (DNA): TGTGCCAGCAGGGACAGGGGAGCTGGAAACACCATATATTTT. This encodes CASRDRGAGNTIYF.

The rearrangement joins TRBV7-6 to TRBJ2-1; maybe TRBD2 (6 bases). Germline CDR1 is SGHVS and CDR2 is FNYEAQ. The CDR3 sequence is 16 residues long. V was shortened by 5 bases and J by 0 bases, with 14 bases between the two germline ends. The CDR3 sequence: CASSQQTSFSYNEQFF. The CDR3 nucleotides are TGTGCCAGCAGCCAGCAGACTAGTTTCTCCTACAATGAGCAGTTCTTC.

The J gene is TRBJ1-2, the V gene TRBV5-1, with 8 bases identical to TRBD1. Trimming at V came to 4 bases and at J to 2 bases, leaving 10 bases not matched to a gene. Germline assignment: CDR1 SGHRS and CDR2 YFSETQ. The CDR3 loop spans 16 amino acids. CDR3 protein: CASSPGQGGRNYGYTF. The CDR3 DNA reads as TGCGCCAGCAGCCCCGGACAGGGAGGAAGGAACTATGGCTACACCTTC.

The V gene is TRBV5-1, the J gene TRBJ2-5; possibly TRBD1 for D (7 bases). CDR1 and CDR2 from the germline V gene are SGHRS and YFSETQ. The CDR3 is 15 amino acids. V lost 4 bases and J lost 11, with 24 bases in between. This CDR3 reads CASSADRAPSREQYF. The CDR3 nucleotides read TGCGCCAGCAGCGCCGACAGGGCCCCCTCTCGGGAGCAGTACTTC.

This chain links TRBV6-6 with TRBJ1-1, with D perhaps matching TRBD1 (6 bases). The CDR3 length is 12 residues. The germline V gene encodes CDR1 MNHNY and CDR2 SVGAGI (reference sequence). V was pared by 5 bases and J by 7 bases, with 11 bases between. The CDR3 bases are TGTGCCAGCAGTCTCGGGACAATTGAAGCTTTCTTT. It translates to CASSLGTIEAFF.

The chain joins TRBV6-6 to TRBJ2-3; possible D gene TRBD1, 5 bases. Trimming left V 7 bases short and J 2 bases short, with 16 bases between. This CDR3 spans 15 amino acids. Germline CDR1 is MNHNY and CDR2 is SVGAGI (reference sequence). Here the CDR3 reads CASTLTDRFTDTQYF. DNA for the CDR3: TGTGCCAGCACCTTAACCGACAGATTCACAGATACGCAGTATTTT.

The V gene is TRBV7-9, the J gene TRBJ1-1, with a possible D match to TRBD1 (6 bases). This CDR3 spans 12 amino acids. Germline CDR1 SEHNR, CDR2 FQNEAQ (reference sequence). V was trimmed by 2 bases and J by 8 bases, leaving 9 bases between them. CDR3: CASSLTGTEAFF. As DNA, the CDR3 is TGTGCCAGCAGCTTAACCGGGACAGAAGCTTTCTTT.

This chain uses TRBV7-9 with TRBJ1-6, with a weak D call TRBD1 (5 bases). The V end was cut by 8 bases, the J end by 10 bases, with 18 bases between. The CDR3 has 14 amino acids. In germline, CDR1 is SEHNR, CDR2 FQNEAQ (reference sequence). CDR3 in DNA: TGTGCCAGCGGGAGGGACCCCGTGGGCTCACCCCTCCACTTT. Protein: CASGRDPVGSPLHF.

This clone has just a few counts. The CDR3 spells CASSVDHEQGIKNIQYF. The CDR3 nucleotides read TGTGCCAGCAGCGTAGACCACGAACAGGGAATAAAAAACATTCAGTACTTC. V and J are TRBV9 and TRBJ2-4, with a possible D match to TRBD1 (6 bases). Germline loops: CDR1 SGDLS, CDR2 YYNGEE. V was shortened by 0 bases and J by 4 bases, with 17 bases between the two germline ends. The CDR3 length is 17 residues.

The chain combines TRBV29-1 with TRBJ2-3, with TRBD2 identical over 9 bases. V lost 1 base and J lost 1; bases outside the gene matches: 6. Per germline, CDR1 SQVTM and CDR2 ANQGSEA. The CDR3 runs 16 residues. DNA for the CDR3: TGCAGCGTTGAAGCGCTAGCGGGGTCCCGCACAGATACGCAGTATTTT. Amino acid sequence: CSVEALAGSRTDTQYF.